What follows are 20 T cell receptor beta chains derived from one specimen sequenced in a study of liver allograft versus peripheral blood T cells. About the study: T cell receptor repertoires in transplanted livers were compared with those in recipients' peripheral blood.

MiXCR was run by TCRdb on the reads, yielding one entry per CDR3 protein. In the table there are some 7,000 distinct CDR3 sequences, about 18% of which are singletons. These receptors were collected from a human patient who had a liver transplant. The graft donor may be the source of some T cells.

By its share, this clonotype is medium-sized (0.01 to 0.1%). This sequence joins TRBV19 and TRBJ2-1, with TRBD2 matching over 14 bases. V lost 7 bases, J lost 8 bases, and 7 bases stayed unmatched. CDR1 and CDR2 from the germline V gene are LNHDA and SQIVND (reference sequence). This CDR3 is 15 amino acids long. CDR3: CASTPTSGGAYEQFF. CDR3 nucleotide sequence: TGTGCCAGTACTCCGACTAGCGGGGGGGCCTATGAGCAGTTCTTC.

In regard to this clonotype: At one end the junction does not follow the germline gene, possibly because of a read error. The chain employs TRBV12-3 or TRBV12-4 and TRBJ2-7; 7 bases fit TRBD1. This CDR3 has 15 residues. CDR3: CVSRPDRRLTYEQYF. The CDR3 DNA follows: TGTGTCAGCAGGCCGGACAGGAGACTTACCTACGAGCAGTACTTC.

A word on this clonotype: This may be a read error, as it is one base from a much larger clone. CDR3 loop: CASRLGVRGSGSYNEQFF. The CDR3 coding sequence is TGTGCCAGCAGATTAGGGGTACGGGGGTCTGGCTCCTACAATGAGCAGTTCTTC. The chain joins TRBV13 to TRBJ2-1; D possibly corresponds to TRBD2 (6 bases). CDR3 length: 18 amino acids. The V gene's germline CDR1 is PRHDT and CDR2 FYEKMQ (reference sequence).

This clonotype is labeled medium-sized. The chain uses TRBV28 and TRBJ2-7, with D perhaps TRBD1 or TRBD2 (7 bases each). Between the trimmed V and J ends, which lost 6 bases and 4 bases, there was a span of 16 bases. Germline CDR1 MDHEN, CDR2 SYDVKM. This CDR3 contains 14 residues. Here the CDR3 reads CASSQGGASYEQYF. In nucleotides, the CDR3 is TGTGCCAGCAGCCAGGGGGGGGCCTCGTACGAGCAGTACTTC.

This clonotype was picked up a small number of times. The DNA for the CDR3 is TGTGCCAGCAGCTTAGCAGGGGAGTGGTCCTACGAGCAGTACTTC. Its translation: CASSLAGEWSYEQYF. This chain uses TRBV11-2 with TRBJ2-7, with D possibly being TRBD1 (6 bases). Germline CDR1 is SGHAT and CDR2 is FQNNGV. This CDR3 has 15 amino acids. V lost 1 base and J 1 base, leaving 11 bases between the germline ends.

CDR3 nucleotides: TGTGCCAGTAGTCTTAACAGACAGGGGGGGGAGGAGACCCAGTACTTC. It yields the protein CASSLNRQGGEETQYF. The V gene is TRBV19, the J gene TRBJ2-5, with 9 bases matching TRBD1. The CDR3 has 16 residues. Germline CDR1 and CDR2: LNHDA and SQIVND (reference sequence). Trimming removed 5 bases from V and 5 bases from J; junction bases left unmatched: 12. The variable domain in full, completed from reference TRBV19 and TRBJ2-5, reads DGGITQSPKYLFRKEGQNVTLSCEQNLNHDAMYWYRQDPGQGLRLIYYSQIVNDFQKGDIAEGYSVSREKKESFPLTVTSAQKNPTAFYLCASSLNRQGGEETQYFGPGTRLLVL.

This clonotype was observed many times. The CDR3 nucleotides are TGTGCCATCAGGGACACCTACGAGCAGTACTTC. Translating gives CAIRDTYEQYF. The V gene is TRBV10-3, the J gene TRBJ2-7; tentative D call: TRBD1 (5 bases). Per germline, CDR1 ENHRY and CDR2 SYGVKD. CDR3 length: 11 amino acids. The germline V and J ends were trimmed by 6 bases and 2 bases, with 5 bases remaining between them.

This clonotype qualifies as medium-sized. CDR3 DNA: TGTGCCAGCAGTTACTCAACAGGGGGTTTCGACTATGGCTACACCTTC. It specifies CASSYSTGGFDYGYTF. V gene TRBV6-2 or TRBV6-3 combines with J gene TRBJ1-2, with 8 nucleotides matching TRBD1. The CDR3 spans 16 residues. V lost 0 bases, J lost 3 bases, and 6 bases stayed unmatched. Germline CDR1 reads MNHEY; CDR2 reads SVGEGT.

This clonotype is deemed large. This chain connects TRBV29-1 to TRBJ1-2; D remains ambiguous. The V end lost 4 bases, the J end lost 2 bases, and 17 bases lay between the germline ends. Looked up from germline, CDR1 is SQVTM and CDR2 is ANQGSEA. The CDR3 is made up of 15 amino acids. The CDR3 bases are TGCAGCGTTGCGGTTGGGTCTCCCTTAAACTATGGCTACACCTTC. As protein: CSVAVGSPLNYGYTF.

In its sample, this clonotype is medium-sized (0.01 to 0.1%). The chain carries TRBV27 and TRBJ2-3, with D uncertain. V lost 6 bases, J lost 0 bases, and 7 bases lay in between. CDR3 length equals 13 residues. Germline CDR1 and CDR2: MNHEY and SMNVEV (reference sequence). CDR3 amino acids: CASRTRSTDTQYF. DNA of the CDR3: TGTGCCAGCAGAACAAGGAGCACAGATACGCAGTATTTT.

This clonotype was detected only a few times. V is TRBV28 and J is TRBJ2-1, with D unclear. Germline loops: CDR1 MDHEN, CDR2 SYDVKM. The germline V and J ends were trimmed by 8 bases and 0 bases, with 14 bases remaining between them. This CDR3 has 15 residues. The CDR3 here is CASPPTPSSYNEQFF. The CDR3 coding sequence is TGTGCCAGCCCCCCCACTCCGAGCTCCTACAATGAGCAGTTCTTC.

This sequence joins TRBV14 and TRBJ2-5; 7 bases fit TRBD1. CDR3 length equals 12 residues. V lost 4 bases to trimming and J lost 5 bases; unmatched junction nucleotides: 1. Germline V gene lookup returns CDR1 SGHDN and CDR2 FVKESK. CDR3 nucleotide sequence: TGTGCCAGCAGCCTACAGGGGGAGACCCAGTACTTC. Protein product: CASSLQGETQYF.

DNA for the CDR3: TGTGCCAGCAAGAGCTCCTACAATGAGCAGTTCTTC. It encodes CASKSSYNEQFF. V gene TRBV28 combines with J gene TRBJ2-1; D gene ambiguous. Germline V gene lookup returns CDR1 MDHEN and CDR2 SYDVKM. The CDR3 extends over 12 amino acids. The ends were cut back, 7 bases at V and 0 bases at J, with 4 bases in the middle.

Remarks on this clonotype: A much larger clone lies a single base off, so this may be a read error. The rearrangement links TRBV30 to TRBJ2-3, with TRBD1 identical over 7 bases. The CDR3 has 16 amino acids. The germline gives CDR1 GTSNPN, CDR2 SVGIG (reference sequence). The CDR3 DNA sequence: TGTGCCTGGAGTGTAGGGTACAGGGGAGTCCCAGATACGAAGTATTTT. Its protein product is CAWSVGYRGVPDTKYF. Complete variable domain (other parts from reference TRBV30 and TRBJ2-3): SQTIHQWPATLVQPVGSPLSLECTVEGTSNPNLYWYRQAAGRGLQLLFYSVGIGQISSEVPQNLSASRPQDRQFILSSKKLLLSDSGFYLCAWSVGYRGVPDTKYFGPGTRLTVL.

In the case of this clonotype: This clone may be a read error of a much larger clone one base away. The chain couples TRBV15 to TRBJ2-7; D uncertain. This CDR3 is built from 14 residues. From germline, CDR1 is LNHNV and CDR2 YYDKDF (reference sequence). The CDR3 DNA sequence: TGTGCCACCAGCAGAGATCGTGTATCCTACGAGCATTACTTC. Residues: CATSRDRVSYEHYF.

By share of the sample, this clonotype is medium-sized. V is TRBV6-1 and J is TRBJ2-4, with D perhaps given as TRBD1 or TRBD2 (5 bases each). Looked up from germline, CDR1 is MNHNS and CDR2 is SASEGT. There are 16 residues in the CDR3. Trimming removed 4 bases from V and 0 bases from J, with 13 bases in between. The CDR3 loop is CASSARDGVAKNIQYF. CDR3 in DNA: TGTGCCAGCAGTGCCCGGGACGGGGTAGCCAAAAACATTCAGTACTTC.

This clonotype is medium-sized in the sample. This chain links TRBV10-3 with TRBJ1-1, with a weak D call TRBD1 (5 bases). This CDR3 is built from 14 residues. Trimming cost V 0 bases and J 2 bases, with 7 bases left between them. CDR1 ENHRY and CDR2 SYGVKD come from the germline V gene. The CDR3 DNA follows: TGTGCCATCAGTGAGTCGAGGGGAAACACTGAAGCTTTCTTT. It translates to CAISESRGNTEAFF.

There are a few counts of this clonotype. This chain joins TRBV11-2 and TRBJ1-6; 8 bases line up with TRBD1. The CDR3 consists of 16 residues. Germline CDR1 is SGHAT and CDR2 is FQNNGV. V trimming: 3 bases; J trimming: 6 bases; junction bases outside the gene matches: 7. The CDR3 nucleotides are TGTGCCAGCAGCTTGACAGGGGACAATCCTAATTCACCCCTCCACTTT. It specifies CASSLTGDNPNSPLHF.

In its sample, this clonotype ranks as medium-sized. V and J are TRBV5-4 and TRBJ2-3; 7 bases are shared with TRBD2. The CDR3 totals 18 residues. V lost 1 base to trimming and J lost 0 bases; unmatched junction nucleotides: 11. Germline assignment: CDR1 SGHNT and CDR2 YYREEE (reference sequence). The CDR3 is CASSLPSGGLTSTDTQYF. Written as DNA, the CDR3 is TGTGCCAGCAGCTTGCCTAGCGGAGGCCTTACTAGCACAGATACGCAGTATTTT.

This clonotype is categorized as medium-sized. The chain joins TRBV10-3 to TRBJ1-2, with a possible D match to TRBD1 (6 bases). The germline V gene has CDR1 ENHRY and CDR2 SYGVKD. CDR3 length: 13 amino acids. V dropped 0 bases and J dropped 8 bases, with 10 bases sitting between them. This chain's CDR3 is CAISESKGEGYTF. As DNA, the CDR3 is TGTGCCATCAGTGAGTCGAAGGGGGAGGGCTACACCTTC.